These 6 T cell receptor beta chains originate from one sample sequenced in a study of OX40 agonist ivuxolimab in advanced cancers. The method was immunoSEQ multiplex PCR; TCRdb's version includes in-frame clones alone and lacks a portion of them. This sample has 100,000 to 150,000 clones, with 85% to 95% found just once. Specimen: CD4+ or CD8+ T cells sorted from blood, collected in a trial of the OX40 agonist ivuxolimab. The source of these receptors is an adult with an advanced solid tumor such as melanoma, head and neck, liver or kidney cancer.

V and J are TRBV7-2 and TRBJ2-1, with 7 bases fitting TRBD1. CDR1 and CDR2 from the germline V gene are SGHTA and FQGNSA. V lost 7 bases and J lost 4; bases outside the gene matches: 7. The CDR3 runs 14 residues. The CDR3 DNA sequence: TGTGCCAGCACCCGGGACAGATCATACAATGAGCAGTTCTTC. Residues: CASTRDRSYNEQFF.

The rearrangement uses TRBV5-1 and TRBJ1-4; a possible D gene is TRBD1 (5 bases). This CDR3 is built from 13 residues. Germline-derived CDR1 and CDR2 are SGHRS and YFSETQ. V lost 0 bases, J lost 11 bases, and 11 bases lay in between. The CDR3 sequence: CASSLGGARKLFF. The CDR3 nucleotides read TGCGCCAGCAGCTTGGGAGGGGCACGGAAACTGTTTTTT.

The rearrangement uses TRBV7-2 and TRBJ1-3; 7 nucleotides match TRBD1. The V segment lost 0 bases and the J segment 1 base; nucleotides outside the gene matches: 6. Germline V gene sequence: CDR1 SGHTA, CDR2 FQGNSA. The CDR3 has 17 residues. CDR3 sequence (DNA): TGTGCCAGCAGCTTAGCAGGTACAGGGGCTTCTGGAAACACCATATATTTT. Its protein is CASSLAGTGASGNTIYF.

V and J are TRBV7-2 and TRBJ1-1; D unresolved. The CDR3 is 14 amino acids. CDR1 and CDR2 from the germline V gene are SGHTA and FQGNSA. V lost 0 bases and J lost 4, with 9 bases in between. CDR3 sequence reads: CASSLAPGSTEAFF. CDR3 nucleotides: TGTGCCAGCAGCTTAGCACCGGGGAGCACTGAAGCTTTCTTT.

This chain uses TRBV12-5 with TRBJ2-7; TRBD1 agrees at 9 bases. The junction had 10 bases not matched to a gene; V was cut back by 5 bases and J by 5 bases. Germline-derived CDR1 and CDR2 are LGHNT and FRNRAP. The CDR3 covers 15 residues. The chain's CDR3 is CASGRTGTGPHEQYF. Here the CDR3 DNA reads TGTGCTAGTGGTCGCACCGGGACAGGGCCCCACGAGCAGTACTTC.

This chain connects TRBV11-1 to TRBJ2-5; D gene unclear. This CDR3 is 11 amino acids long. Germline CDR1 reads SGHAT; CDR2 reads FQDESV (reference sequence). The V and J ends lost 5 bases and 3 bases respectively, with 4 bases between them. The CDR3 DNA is TGTGCCAGCAGCCTGGAAGAGACCCAGTACTTC. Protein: CASSLEETQYF.